This T cell receptor beta chain is from a study of T-cell reconstitution after alpha-beta-depleted transplantation in children. The length of the CDR3 is 14 residues. The V and J ends lost 5 bases and 0 bases respectively, with 9 bases between them. The germline V gene has CDR1 SGHRS and CDR2 YFSETQ. Unique molecular identifiers were incorporated during preparation of the TCRbeta library. TCRdb recomputed calls from the PCR reads with MiXCR, one row per CDR3 protein. The profile shows over 550,000 distinct CDR3 sequences, under 12% of them singletons. Material: PBMCs from the stem cell graft donor, obtained from the stem cell graft. The chain links TRBV5-1 to TRBJ2-1, with a weak D call TRBD2 (5 bases). The clonotype originates from a human donor who donated a stem cell graft to a child with acute myeloid leukemia. In nucleotides, the CDR3 is TGCGCCAGCAGAGGGCGGGTCTCCTACAATGAGCAGTTCTTC. Translation: CASRGRVSYNEQFF. The full variable domain, in which reference TRBV5-1 and TRBJ2-1 provide the parts outside the CDR3, is KAGVTQTPRYLIKTRGQQVTLSCSPISGHRSVSWYQQTPGQGLQFLFEYFSETQRNKGNFPGRFSGRQFSNSRSEMNVSTLELGDSALYLCASRGRVSYNEQFFGPGTRLTVL.